This T cell receptor (beta chain) was identified during a study of a mutant IDH1 vaccine in newly diagnosed glioma (dated by TCRdb to 2020 to 2023). Study-level background: The roughly 30 treated patients were 62.5% male and about 38% female, with a mean age of roughly 42 years. Before enrollment, most patients had been given radiochemotherapy with temozolomide as standard therapy, while the rest had received either radiotherapy alone or temozolomide alone. Peripheral blood was drawn at six visits: V03 (baseline), V05, V07, V10, V12 and V13. Longitudinal TCRB deep sequencing was done for about two dozen treated patients, wherever samples were available for exploratory analyses. What the work shows at the level of the full study, not this receptor alone: Selection of PBMC samples for TCRB deep sequencing was based on availability. Immune responses induced by the vaccine were seen in around 93% of patients across multiple MHC alleles. Pseudoprogression seemed to be unrelated to changes in the top peripheral T cell clonotypes found by TCRB sequencing. According to the authors, sample limitations meant that analyses of patient blood samples could not be reproduced.

Regarding this clone: Its antigen is not yet known. No base quality values were provided; no much bigger clone lies one nucleotide off.

In light of the paper, this sample's time point label describes: baseline, week 1 (first vaccination visit). Taken with the paper, the label for treatment or condition translates to: pre-vaccination baseline after standard-of-care therapy. Newly diagnosed WHO grade 3 or 4 IDH1-mutant astrocytomas showing loss of nuclear ATRX were present in the donors. The samples were drawn from NOA16, a multicentre, single-arm, open-label phase I trial in Germany that tested a mutant IDH1 peptide vaccine in humans for the first time. For immunogenicity testing, the blood drawn at visit V03 was used as the baseline sample. Genomic DNA for TCRB sequencing was extracted from EDTA blood using the DNeasy Blood and Tissue Kit. Taken from the germline V gene (reference sequence), the CDR1 and CDR2 loops are GTSNPN and SVGIG. Between the V and J ends, shortened by 7 bases and 0 bases respectively, the junction contains 13 bases. The CDR3 runs 14 residues from the cysteine to the phenylalanine. CDR3 DNA only is kept here, 42 bases in frame from base 1.

The library was prepared using the immunoSEQ multiplex PCR assay. Rearranged TCR beta chain sequences were amplified with the hsTCRB Kit following the manufacturer's protocol. TCRB libraries were sequenced on an Illumina MiSeq. Per the source publication's procedure: The kit vendor's proprietary platform handled demultiplexing, trimming and gene mapping. Sourced from immuneACCESS, this table was stored by TCRdb with only in-frame sequences that have V and J called. A share of the clones is absent; for the studies checked, an unresolved V gene accounts for under half, and the remainder has no known explanation. V and J calls and clone size are those listed in that table; D and trimming were worked out from the DNA. This sample has about 92,000 clones in its table, and 83% of those were observed once. The biggest ten clones account for approximately 7.4% of the sample.

Recombination joined TRBV30 with TRBJ1-3; TRBD1 is a weak D gene call, 6 bases matching. Sequenced here: PBMCs, sampled from a glioma patient treated with radiotherapy, temozolomide or both. This sequence originates from a woman in her fifties or sixties with glioma. The DNA reads TGTGCCTTCTTGCTGACAGGCTCTGGAAACACCATATATTTT. The resulting protein is CAFLLTGSGNTIYF. The CDR3 plus the reference TRBV30 and TRBJ1-3 genes for the other parts give the full variable domain: SQTIHQWPATLVQPVGSPLSLECTVEGTSNPNLYWYRQAAGRGLQLLFYSVGIGQISSEVPQNLSASRPQDRQFILSSKKLLLSDSGFYLCAFLLTGSGNTIYFGEGSWLTVV.